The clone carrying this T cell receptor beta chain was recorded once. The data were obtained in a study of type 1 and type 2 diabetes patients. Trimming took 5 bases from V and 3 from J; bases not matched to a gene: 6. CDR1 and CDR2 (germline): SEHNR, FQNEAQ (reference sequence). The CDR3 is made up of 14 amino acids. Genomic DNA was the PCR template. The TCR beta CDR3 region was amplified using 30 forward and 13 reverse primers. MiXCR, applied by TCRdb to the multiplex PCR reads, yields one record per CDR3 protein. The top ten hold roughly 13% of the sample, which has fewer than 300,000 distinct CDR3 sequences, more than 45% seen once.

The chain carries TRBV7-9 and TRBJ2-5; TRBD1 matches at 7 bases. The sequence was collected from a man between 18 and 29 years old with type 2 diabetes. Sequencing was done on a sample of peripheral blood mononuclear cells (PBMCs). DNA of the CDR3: TGTGCCAGCAGCCGGACAGGAATAGAAGAGACCCAGTACTTC. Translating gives CASSRTGIEETQYF.